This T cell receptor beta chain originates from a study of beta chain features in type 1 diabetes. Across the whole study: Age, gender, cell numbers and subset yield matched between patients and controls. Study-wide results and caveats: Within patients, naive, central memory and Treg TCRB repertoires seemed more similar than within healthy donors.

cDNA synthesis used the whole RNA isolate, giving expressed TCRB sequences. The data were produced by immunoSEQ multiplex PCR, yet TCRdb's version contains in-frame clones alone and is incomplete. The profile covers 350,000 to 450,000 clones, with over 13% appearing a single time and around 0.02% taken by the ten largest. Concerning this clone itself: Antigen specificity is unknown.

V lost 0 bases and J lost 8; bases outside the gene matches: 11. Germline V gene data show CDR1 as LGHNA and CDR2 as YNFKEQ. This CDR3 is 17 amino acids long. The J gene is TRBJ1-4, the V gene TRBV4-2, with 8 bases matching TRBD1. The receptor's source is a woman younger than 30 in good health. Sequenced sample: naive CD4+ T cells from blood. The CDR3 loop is CASSQDPRGRFGEKLFF. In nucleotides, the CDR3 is TGTGCCAGCAGCCAAGACCCCAGGGGGCGCTTCGGGGAAAAACTGTTTTTT.